Sequencing of this TCR beta chain was carried out in a study of T cell repertoires in cytomegalovirus infection. In germline, CDR1 is MNHEY, CDR2 SVGEGT. J was trimmed by 1 base and V by 6 bases; bases with no gene match: 5. The CDR3 has 15 residues. A remark on this clonotype: What it recognizes is unknown.

TCRdb redid the calling of the reads with MiXCR, one entry per CDR3 protein. In the table there are tens of thousands of distinct CDR3 sequences, under 25% of which are singletons. This chain links TRBV6-2 or TRBV6-3 with TRBJ1-5; 8 nucleotides match TRBD1. This TCR came from a human donor in good health (CMV status not recorded). Some clones in this sample may be carry-over from other donors' samples. Sequenced here: CD8+ T cells from cultured PBMCs, sampled from culture after CMV antigen stimulation. The DNA of the CDR3 is TGTGCCAGCAGCCTTCAGGGGGCAAGCAATCAGCCCCAGCATTTT. This sequence encodes CASSLQGASNQPQHF.